Following are 6 T cell receptor beta chains from one sample sequenced in a study of T cell clonality in common variable immunodeficiency. Profiled with immunoSEQ multiplex PCR; TCRdb holds only in-frame clones, not every one. This sample shows roughly 43,000 clones and no singletons; about 0.68% rests with the ten largest. Sample: peripheral blood mononuclear cells. All receptors derive from a person between 18 and 75 years old in good health.

This clone is medium-sized (0.01 to 0.1%) by share. With the read ending 3 residues before the CDR3 end, the germline J gene is used to fill in that end. This chain links TRBV29-1 with TRBJ2-1; TRBD1 matches at 9 bases. The CDR3 contains 17 residues. V gave up 0 bases and J gave up 7 bases; unmatched junction bases: 13. CDR1 and CDR2 from the germline V gene are SQVTM and ANQGSEA. CDR3 loop: CSVEEVIGTGFKNEQFF. The CDR3 bases that were read are TGCAGCGTTGAAGAGGTCATCGGGACAGGGTTTAAAAATGAG.

This clone came up many times. Coverage ceases 3 residues before the CDR3 finishes, and the germline J gene fills in the end. The chain joins TRBV20-1 to TRBJ2-1; D not certain. This CDR3 has 14 amino acids. Germline V gene data show CDR1 as DFQATT and CDR2 as SNEGSKA (reference sequence). With 2 bases removed from V and 0 bases from J, the gap between germline ends came to 8 bases. CDR3 loop: CSARHFSSYNEQFF. CDR3 DNA (partial): TGCAGTGCTAGACACTTTAGCTCCTACAATGAG.

This clone was detected ten times or more. The CDR3 end lies 3 residues beyond the end of the read and is filled in from the germline J gene. V usage is TRBV3-1 (or the pseudogene TRBV3-2) and J usage is TRBJ2-7, with TRBD1 identical over 7 bases. The germline V gene has CDR1 LGHDT and CDR2 YNNKEL (reference sequence). This CDR3 region has 16 residues. V dropped 0 bases and J dropped 3; count of bases not matched to a gene: 8. The sequenced CDR3 bases are TGTGCCAGCAGCCAAGATCCAAGACAGGGCCACTACGAG. Translation gives CASSQDPRQGHYE. The entire CDR3 reads CASSQDPRQGHYEQYF.

At least ten counts were recorded for this clone. The sequence runs out 3 residues before the end of the CDR3; the remainder is reconstructed from the germline J gene. The chain uses TRBV4-2 and TRBJ1-1; D is unclear. V lost 0 bases to trimming and J lost 0 bases, with 8 bases between them. The CDR3 runs to 15 residues. The germline gives CDR1 LGHNA, CDR2 YNFKEQ. The CDR3 sequence is CASSQDFPLNTEAFF. The CDR3 bases that were read are TGTGCCAGCAGCCAAGATTTTCCCTTGAACACTGAA.

This clone was found many times. Read sequence stops 3 residues before the CDR3 end, and the germline J gene provides the missing end. V gene TRBV5-6 combines with J gene TRBJ1-2; 7 bases fit TRBD1. V lost 5 bases, J lost 5 bases, and 6 bases stayed unmatched. The CDR3 consists of 13 residues. Germline V CDR1 and CDR2: SGHDT, YYEEEE. The DNA read from the CDR3 is TGTGCCAGCAGTTACGGACAGGAGTATGGC. Translating gives CASSYGQEYG. The CDR3 as a whole reads CASSYGQEYGYTF.

This clone has ten or more counts. The read comes to an end 3 residues before the CDR3 does, leaving the germline J gene to fill in the end. This sequence joins TRBV5-1 and TRBJ2-3; 10 bases are a match to TRBD1. Losses at the gene ends were 3 bases for V and 4 bases for J; bases not matched to a gene: 17. CDR3 size: 19 residues. Germline CDR1 SGHRS, CDR2 YFSETQ. CDR3: CASSSLGQGGTGGADTQYF. The sequenced part of the CDR3 DNA is TGCGCCAGCAGCTCACTCGGACAGGGGGGCACAGGGGGAGCAGATACG.